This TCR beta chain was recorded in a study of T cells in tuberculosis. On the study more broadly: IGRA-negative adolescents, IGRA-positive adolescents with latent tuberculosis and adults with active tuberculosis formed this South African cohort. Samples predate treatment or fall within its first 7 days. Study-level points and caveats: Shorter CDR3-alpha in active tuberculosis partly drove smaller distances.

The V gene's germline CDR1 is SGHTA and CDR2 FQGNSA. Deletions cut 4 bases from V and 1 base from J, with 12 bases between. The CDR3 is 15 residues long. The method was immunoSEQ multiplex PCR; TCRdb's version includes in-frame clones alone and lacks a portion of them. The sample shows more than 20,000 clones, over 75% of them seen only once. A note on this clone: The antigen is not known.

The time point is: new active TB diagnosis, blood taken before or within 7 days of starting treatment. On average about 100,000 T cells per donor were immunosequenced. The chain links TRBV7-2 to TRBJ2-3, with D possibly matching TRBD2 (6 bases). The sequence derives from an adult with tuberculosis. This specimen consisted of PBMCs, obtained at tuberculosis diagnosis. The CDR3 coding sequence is TGTGCCAGCAGCTCAGCCTCGGGGGGCACAGATACGCAGTATTTT. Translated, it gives CASSSASGGTDTQYF.